This passage covers 30 T cell receptor beta chains from one sample sequenced in a study of early T cells in non-severe SARS-CoV-2 infection listed by TCRdb under 2021. Library method: 5' RACE. Sequenced using a NextSeq 500. TCRdb reanalyzed the raw reads on its own, using fastp at Q25 for trimming and MiXCR for clone calling, and kept in-frame beta chains. Every entry covers one CDR3 protein and lists the most common genes and DNA from its rows. The sample records about 48,000 distinct CDR3 sequences, approximately 9.8% of which are singletons. About 8.3% of the sample goes to the ten largest clones. The sample consisted of whole blood. These receptors came from an adult who was a healthcare worker with PCR-confirmed SARS-CoV-2 infection or an uninfected control (not recorded which).

The sample holds many counts of this clonotype. The gene calls are TRBV14 and TRBJ2-6; maybe TRBD2 (5 bases). The CDR3 has 14 residues. The V end lost 5 bases, the J end lost 3 bases, and 8 bases lay between the germline ends. Germline V gene sequence: CDR1 SGHDN, CDR2 FVKESK. The CDR3 loop is CASSIDYGANVLTF. DNA of the CDR3: TGTGCCAGCAGCATAGACTATGGGGCCAACGTCCTGACTTTC.

This clonotype came up many times. The chain recombines TRBV28 with TRBJ2-7, with D possibly matching TRBD2 (5 bases). This CDR3 comprises 15 residues. Germline CDR1 reads MDHEN; CDR2 reads SYDVKM. With 3 bases removed from V and 5 bases from J, the gap between germline ends came to 17 bases. CDR3 residues: CASSFSGRVQDEQYF. The CDR3 DNA follows: TGTGCCAGCAGTTTTTCCGGGCGGGTTCAGGACGAGCAGTACTTC.

The rearrangement uses TRBV28 and TRBJ2-7; 7 bases match TRBD1. This CDR3 is built from 15 residues. The ends lost 5 bases at V and 6 bases at J; junction bases unmatched: 13. Germline V gene lookup returns CDR1 MDHEN and CDR2 SYDVKM. CDR3 bases: TGTGCCAGCAGTCAAAAGAGGGGGCTTTACAGCGAGCAGTACTTC. Its translation: CASSQKRGLYSEQYF.

The rearrangement uses TRBV4-2 and TRBJ2-7; 10 positions agree with TRBD2. The CDR3 consists of 17 residues. The germline V gene has CDR1 LGHNA and CDR2 YNFKEQ. Trimming at V came to 0 bases and at J to 3 bases, leaving 8 bases not matched to a gene. Here the CDR3 DNA reads TGTGCCAGCAGCCAAGAAAAACAGCGGGAGGGCCGCTACGAGCAGTACTTC. Protein product: CASSQEKQREGRYEQYF.

This clonotype was detected a few times. This chain uses TRBV12-3 or TRBV12-4 with TRBJ2-3, with D unresolved. V lost 1 base, J lost 5 bases, and 7 bases lay in between. The CDR3 sequence is 13 residues long. The CDR3 here is CASSLVRIDTQYF. The CDR3 nucleotides are TGTGCCAGCAGTTTAGTAAGGATAGATACGCAGTATTTT.

J is TRBJ1-3 and V is TRBV20-1; no reliable D call. With 5 bases removed from V and 1 base from J, the gap between germline ends came to 3 bases. The CDR3 runs 11 residues. The germline V gene encodes CDR1 DFQATT and CDR2 SNEGSKA (reference sequence). The DNA of the CDR3 is TGCAGTGCTGCTTCTGGAAACACCATATATTTT. The encoded protein is CSAASGNTIYF.

This clonotype appeared a few times. The rearrangement uses TRBV12-3 or TRBV12-4 and TRBJ2-7; 8 nucleotides match TRBD1. The junction had 7 bases not matched to a gene; V was cut back by 2 bases and J by 4 bases. The CDR3 is 15 residues long. CDR3 sequence (DNA): TGTGCCAGCAGTTTAATCGGACAGGGAAGGTACGAGCAGTACTTC. Translated: CASSLIGQGRYEQYF.

A few counts support this clonotype. V is TRBV30 and J is TRBJ2-3; maybe TRBD2 (5 bases). Between the trimmed V and J ends, which lost 2 bases and 6 bases, there was a span of 18 bases. Germline-derived CDR1 and CDR2 are GTSNPN and SVGIG (reference sequence). The CDR3 is 15 amino acids. The CDR3 DNA follows: TGTGCCTGGAGTCCAGGCGGACTGTCCCAGGATACGCAGTATTTT. It yields the protein CAWSPGGLSQDTQYF. The full variable domain, in which reference TRBV30 and TRBJ2-3 provide the parts outside the CDR3, is SQTIHQWPATLVQPVGSPLSLECTVEGTSNPNLYWYRQAAGRGLQLLFYSVGIGQISSEVPQNLSASRPQDRQFILSSKKLLLSDSGFYLCAWSPGGLSQDTQYFGPGTRLTVL.

This clonotype showed up many times. CDR3 sequence: CSVLRGAMVNEQFF. CDR3 in DNA: TGCAGCGTTCTAAGGGGGGCAATGGTCAATGAGCAGTTCTTC. This chain connects TRBV29-1 to TRBJ2-1; D tentatively reads TRBD1 or TRBD2 (6 bases each). V lost 5 bases and J 6 bases, leaving 17 bases between the germline ends. The germline V gene encodes CDR1 SQVTM and CDR2 ANQGSEA. The CDR3 is 14 residues long.

This clonotype showed up many times. The V call is TRBV27, the J call TRBJ2-3; 9 bases map to TRBD2. With V trimmed by 1 base and J by 5 bases, 7 bases remained unmatched. There are 16 residues in the CDR3. Germline V gene lookup returns CDR1 MNHEY and CDR2 SMNVEV (reference sequence). CDR3 region: CASSLLASGTIDTQYF. For the CDR3, the DNA is TGTGCCAGCAGTTTATTGGCTAGCGGGACTATAGATACGCAGTATTTT.

This clonotype was recorded many times. The chain recombines TRBV7-9 with TRBJ2-2; D uncertain. This CDR3 spans 16 amino acids. V was shortened by 6 bases and J by 1 base, with 15 bases between the two germline ends. Germline V CDR1 and CDR2: SEHNR, FQNEAQ (reference sequence). The CDR3 reads CASRPGQAQNTGELFF. DNA for the CDR3: TGTGCCAGCAGACCCGGGCAGGCCCAGAACACCGGGGAGCTGTTTTTT.

In this sample, this clonotype turned up many times. The V call is TRBV7-2, the J call TRBJ2-1; the D gene is possibly TRBD2 (6 bases). V was shortened by 6 bases and J by 7 bases, with 13 bases between the two germline ends. The germline V gene encodes CDR1 SGHTA and CDR2 FQGNSA. The CDR3 is 13 residues long. CDR3 DNA: TGTGCCAGCAGGTACCTGGGGGGTAATGAGCAGTTCTTC. Amino acids: CASRYLGGNEQFF. Full variable domain (missing parts from reference TRBV7-2 and TRBJ2-1): GAGVSQSPSNKVTEKGKDVELRCDPISGHTALYWYRQSLGQGLEFLIYFQGNSAPDKSGLPSDRFSAERTGGSVSTLTIQRTQQEDSAVYLCASRYLGGNEQFFGPGTRLTVL.

This clonotype was seen a few times. The chain couples TRBV7-9 to TRBJ2-1; the D is unclear. Trimming removed 3 bases at V and 1 base at J, with 4 bases between. The germline V gene has CDR1 SEHNR and CDR2 FQNEAQ (reference sequence). The CDR3 contains 13 residues. The CDR3 region is CASSFESYNEQFF. CDR3 in DNA: TGTGCCAGCAGCTTTGAATCCTACAATGAGCAGTTCTTC.

This clonotype was counted ten times or more. The chain has TRBV29-1 and TRBJ1-1, with 7 nucleotides matching TRBD1. Germline V lookup: CDR1 SQVTM, CDR2 ANQGSEA. The CDR3 sequence is 13 residues long. Trimming cost V 5 bases and J 5 bases; bases outside gene matches: 8. This CDR3 is CSVSTGVGTEAFF. As DNA, the CDR3 is TGCAGCGTTTCTACAGGGGTAGGAACTGAAGCTTTCTTT. The whole variable domain, filled in from reference TRBV29-1 and TRBJ1-1, reads SAVISQKPSRDICQRGTSLTIQCQVDSQVTMMFWYRQQPGQSLTLIATANQGSEATYESGFVIDKFPISRPNLTFSTLTVSNMSPEDSSIYLCSVSTGVGTEAFFGQGTRLTVV.

This clonotype has a count of ten or more. The chain employs TRBV12-3 or TRBV12-4 and TRBJ2-3; 11 bases line up with TRBD2. The CDR3 loop spans 15 amino acids. Trimming removed 7 bases from V and 6 bases from J; junction bases left unmatched: 9. The chain's CDR3 is CASTTSGGRRDTQYF. The CDR3 bases are TGTGCCAGCACAACTAGCGGGGGCCGAAGGGATACGCAGTATTTT.

This clonotype was seen a handful of times. The chain uses TRBV5-4 and TRBJ2-1; the match to TRBD2 covers 7 bases. This CDR3 spans 18 amino acids. Germline trimming cut 4 bases from V and 0 bases from J; bases unmatched to any gene: 13. Germline CDR1 and CDR2: SGHNT and YYREEE (reference sequence). The CDR3 DNA sequence: TGTGCCAGCAGCGCCCTCGCGGCTAGCGGTTCCTCCTACAATGAGCAGTTCTTC. Residues: CASSALAASGSSYNEQFF.

Concerning this clonotype itself: A much larger clone lies one base from this, so it may be a read error. The V gene is TRBV11-2, the J gene TRBJ1-1, with unresolved D. CDR3 length equals 12 residues. V lost 6 bases and J 4 bases, leaving 9 bases between the germline ends. Germline lookup yields CDR1 SGHAT and CDR2 FQNNGV. The CDR3 protein is CASSLQSTEAFF. The CDR3 bases are TGTGCCAGCAGTCTACAGAGCACTGAAGCTTTCTTT. Using reference TRBV11-2 and TRBJ1-1 for the parts outside the CDR3, the full variable domain is EAGVAQSPRYKIIEKRQSVAFWCNPISGHATLYWYQQILGQGPKLLIQFQNNGVVDDSQLPKDRFSAERLKGVDSTLKIQPAKLEDSAVYLCASSLQSTEAFFGQGTRLTVV.

This clonotype was counted ten times or more. The J gene is TRBJ1-5, the V gene TRBV28; 9 nucleotides align to TRBD1. The CDR3 consists of 15 residues. With 5 bases clipped from V and 3 bases from J, the junction kept 5 bases outside the gene matches. Germline V gene lookup returns CDR1 MDHEN and CDR2 SYDVKM. Here the CDR3 DNA reads TGTGCCAGCAGTCGGGACAGGGAGGCCAATCAGCCCCAGCATTTT. The encoded protein is CASSRDREANQPQHF.

This clonotype turned up a few times. The rearrangement uses TRBV2 and TRBJ2-7, with 10 bases lining up with TRBD2. From germline, CDR1 is SNHLY and CDR2 FYNNEI. V gave up 6 bases and J gave up 7 bases; unmatched junction bases: 9. CDR3 length equals 14 residues. CDR3 sequence reads: CASRGASGRGEQYF. CDR3 nucleotide sequence: TGTGCCAGCAGGGGAGCGAGCGGGAGGGGAGAGCAGTACTTC.

This clonotype was found many times. The V and J genes are TRBV29-1 and TRBJ2-4, with 9 bases fitting TRBD1. CDR3 size: 14 residues. V lost 2 bases to trimming and J lost 8 bases; unmatched junction nucleotides: 7. Per the germline V gene, CDR1 is SQVTM and CDR2 is ANQGSEA. The CDR3 region is CSVERTGERDIQYF. CDR3 in DNA: TGCAGCGTTGAACGGACAGGGGAGAGGGACATTCAGTACTTC. The complete variable domain, with remaining parts taken from reference TRBV29-1 and TRBJ2-4, reads SAVISQKPSRDICQRGTSLTIQCQVDSQVTMMFWYRQQPGQSLTLIATANQGSEATYESGFVIDKFPISRPNLTFSTLTVSNMSPEDSSIYLCSVERTGERDIQYFGAGTRLSVL.

The V gene is TRBV11-2, the J gene TRBJ1-4, with D uncertain. Per the germline V gene, CDR1 is SGHAT and CDR2 is FQNNGV. V was cut by 5 bases and J by 7 bases, with 17 bases left in between. The CDR3 loop spans 15 amino acids. CDR3 bases: TGTGCCAGCAGCCTTCCCTCCGGGGTGGGTGAAAAACTGTTTTTT. Translating gives CASSLPSGVGEKLFF. The full variable domain, rest sourced from reference TRBV11-2 and TRBJ1-4, is EAGVAQSPRYKIIEKRQSVAFWCNPISGHATLYWYQQILGQGPKLLIQFQNNGVVDDSQLPKDRFSAERLKGVDSTLKIQPAKLEDSAVYLCASSLPSGVGEKLFFGSGTQLSVL.

In its sample, this clonotype was seen a few times. This sequence joins TRBV10-3 and TRBJ1-6; D is uncertain. The ends were cut back, 5 bases at V and 0 bases at J, with 11 bases in the middle. The CDR3 contains 16 residues. In germline, CDR1 is ENHRY, CDR2 SYGVKD. The CDR3 protein is CAISRTALSYNSPLHF. CDR3 in DNA: TGTGCCATCAGTCGGACCGCGCTCTCCTATAATTCACCCCTCCACTTT.

This clonotype was found many times. The rearrangement uses TRBV5-1 and TRBJ2-7, with D perhaps being TRBD1 or TRBD2 (6 bases each). The germline CDR1 and CDR2 sequences are SGHRS and YFSETQ. The V end lost 4 bases, the J end lost 6 bases, and 23 bases lay between the germline ends. This CDR3 is built from 16 residues. CDR3 bases: TGCGCCAGCAGCCCGGAGGGGGTGGCAGGCAATCGCGAGCAGTACTTC. Its translation is CASSPEGVAGNREQYF.

The J gene is TRBJ2-7, the V gene TRBV19, with 9 nucleotides matching TRBD1. Trimming took 3 bases from V and 7 from J; bases not matched to a gene: 10. The germline V gene has CDR1 LNHDA and CDR2 SQIVND (reference sequence). The CDR3 length is 15 residues. CDR3 in DNA: TGTGCCAGTAGTATCGAGACAGGGGGAACGGGGGAGCAGTACTTC. This translates into CASSIETGGTGEQYF.

V gene TRBV6-6 combines with J gene TRBJ2-4; D gene uncertain. CDR3 length: 12 amino acids. V lost 2 bases and J 8 bases, leaving 7 bases between the germline ends. Germline V CDR1 and CDR2: MNHNY, SVGAGI (reference sequence). The DNA of the CDR3 is TGTGCCAGCAGTTACCGCGAGGACATTCAGTACTTC. Its translation: CASSYREDIQYF.

Turning to this clonotype: This could be a read error, since a much larger clone is one nucleotide away. The chain uses TRBV5-1 and TRBJ1-4, with TRBD1 as a possible D gene (5 bases). The CDR3 runs to 16 residues. From germline, CDR1 is SGHRS and CDR2 YFSETQ. The DNA for the CDR3 is TGCGCCAGCGGCTTAAAGGGGAGTGTAACTAATGAAAAACTGTTTTTT. Amino acid sequence: CASGLKGSVTNEKLFF.

A note on this clonotype: With a much larger clone just one base away, this may be a read error. The V and J genes are TRBV3-1 and TRBJ1-1; D is perhaps TRBD1 (6 bases). The V gene's germline CDR1 is LGHDT and CDR2 YNNKEL (reference sequence). The CDR3 totals 16 residues. CDR3 bases: TGTGCCAGCAGCCAAGATCAGGGCCAGTGGGACACTGAAGCTCTCTTT. Its protein is CASSQDQGQWDTEALF.

This chain connects TRBV7-6 to TRBJ1-2; D remains ambiguous. CDR3 length: 13 residues. Germline CDR1 and CDR2: SGHVS and FNYEAQ. With 1 base removed from V and 4 bases from J, the gap between germline ends came to 7 bases. DNA of the CDR3: TGTGCCAGCAGCTTAGAACAGAGCTATGGCTACACCTTC. It codes for CASSLEQSYGYTF. The variable domain in full, with the rest retrieved from reference TRBV7-6 and TRBJ1-2, is GAGVSQSPRYKVTKRGQDVALRCDPISGHVSLYWYRQALGQGPEFLTYFNYEAQQDKSGLPNDRFSAERPEGSISTLTIQRTEQRDSAMYRCASSLEQSYGYTFGSGTRLTVV.

This chain links TRBV11-3 with TRBJ2-1; 10 nucleotides match TRBD2. The CDR3 is made up of 16 amino acids. With 3 bases clipped from V and 7 bases from J, the junction kept 9 bases outside the gene matches. The germline gives CDR1 SGHNT, CDR2 YENEEA. CDR3 nucleotide sequence: TGTGCCAGCAGCTTTGGAGCGGGAGGGCCACAGAATGAGCAGTTCTTC. Translating it yields CASSFGAGGPQNEQFF.

In this sample, this clonotype turned up many times. The gene calls are TRBV28 and TRBJ2-1; 11 nucleotides match TRBD2. Germline V lookup: CDR1 MDHEN, CDR2 SYDVKM. The V and J ends lost 4 bases and 2 bases, in that order; junction bases with no gene match: 4. The CDR3 covers 16 residues. CDR3 in amino acids: CASSWGTSGPYNEQFF. The CDR3, as DNA: TGTGCCAGCAGTTGGGGGACTAGCGGACCCTACAATGAGCAGTTCTTC.